Following are 27 T cell receptor beta chains from one sample sequenced in a study of cytotoxic CD8 clonotypes in ibrutinib-treated CLL. Data came from immunoSEQ multiplex PCR; TCRdb stores just in-frame clones and leaves some out. This repertoire shows around 130,000 clones, roughly 84% found once; its top ten account for around 3.3%. Sequenced material: PBMCs, taken after 24 months of ibrutinib treatment. These receptors came from a human donor with chronic lymphocytic leukemia.

The rearrangement uses TRBV5-6 and TRBJ2-7; TRBD2 aligns across 7 bases. The CDR3 is made up of 14 amino acids. Germline V gene lookup returns CDR1 SGHDT and CDR2 YYEEEE. The V segment lost 5 bases and the J segment 6 bases; nucleotides outside the gene matches: 11. As DNA, the CDR3 is TGTGCCAGCAGAGTACGGGGGTGGGAGGGCGAGCAGTACTTC. Protein sequence: CASRVRGWEGEQYF.

With regard to this clone: The germline gene is not matched at one end of the junction; a read error may be the cause. This chain joins TRBV7-9 and TRBJ2-7; 9 bases are shared with TRBD2. Germline CDR1 SEHNR, CDR2 FQNEAQ (reference sequence). CDR3 length equals 16 residues. CDR3 sequence reads: CASSQGETSGSYEQYF. In nucleotides, the CDR3 is TGCGCCAGCAGCCAAGGGGAGACTAGCGGCTCCTACGAGCAGTACTTC.

The rearrangement uses TRBV30 and TRBJ2-3; possibly TRBD1 for D (6 bases). This CDR3 region has 16 residues. Germline CDR1 GTSNPN, CDR2 SVGIG (reference sequence). Deletions cut 4 bases from V and 2 bases from J, with 19 bases between. CDR3 in amino acids: CAWTDLQGWSTDTQYF. The CDR3 DNA sequence: TGTGCCTGGACAGATCTCCAGGGGTGGTCCACAGATACGCAGTATTTT. Full variable domain (remainder filled in from reference TRBV30 and TRBJ2-3): SQTIHQWPATLVQPVGSPLSLECTVEGTSNPNLYWYRQAAGRGLQLLFYSVGIGQISSEVPQNLSASRPQDRQFILSSKKLLLSDSGFYLCAWTDLQGWSTDTQYFGPGTRLTVL.

The rearrangement links TRBV11-2 to TRBJ2-1; D perhaps matches TRBD2 (6 bases). This CDR3 is 16 amino acids long. V lost 5 bases and J lost 5, with 19 bases in between. CDR1 and CDR2 from the germline V gene are SGHAT and FQNNGV. In DNA, the CDR3 is TGTGCCAGCAGCCCGGCGGGACTCAAACAGCACAATGAGCAGTTCTTC. As protein: CASSPAGLKQHNEQFF.

This chain joins TRBV30 and TRBJ1-2; D remains unclear. V was pared by 3 bases and J by 4 bases, with 18 bases between. Germline values: CDR1 GTSNPN, CDR2 SVGIG (reference sequence). The CDR3 is 15 residues long. The CDR3 nucleotides are TGTGCCTGGAGGGGAATAGGACTCCCGTTCTATGGCTACACCTTC. Its translation: CAWRGIGLPFYGYTF.

The chain links TRBV7-6 to TRBJ2-3; possible D gene TRBD1, 6 bases. The CDR3 is made up of 14 amino acids. V lost 5 bases, J lost 2 bases, and 11 bases lay in between. Germline loops: CDR1 SGHVS, CDR2 FNYEAQ. The CDR3 DNA is TGTGCCAGCAGCCGACAGGAAATCACAGATACGCAGTATTTT. This translates into CASSRQEITDTQYF.

The CDR3 coding sequence is TGCAGCGTTGACCTGGGGCTCCCTGGGGTAGAGACCCAGTACTTC. Translated: CSVDLGLPGVETQYF. This chain joins TRBV29-1 and TRBJ2-5, with a weak D call TRBD1 (5 bases). The germline V gene encodes CDR1 SQVTM and CDR2 ANQGSEA. This CDR3 is 15 amino acids long. V lost 3 bases and J lost 4, with 18 bases in between.

The CDR3 DNA reads TGTGCCAGCAGCTTAGGACTAGCGGGGGTTTCTAGGATGTACTTC. The encoded protein is CASSLGLAGVSRMYF. The rearrangement joins TRBV7-2 to TRBJ2-5; 12 bases are shared with TRBD2. Germline CDR1 SGHTA, CDR2 FQGNSA. This CDR3 spans 15 amino acids. V was clipped by 1 base and J by 13 bases; unmatched bases: 10.

V and J are TRBV28 and TRBJ2-6; D possibly uses TRBD1 or TRBD2 (6 bases each). From germline, CDR1 is MDHEN and CDR2 SYDVKM. V shed 5 bases and J shed 0 bases, with 17 bases lying between them. This CDR3 contains 18 residues. The CDR3 sequence is CASSPQEGGYSGANVLTF. Written as DNA, the CDR3 is TGTGCCAGCAGTCCACAAGAGGGGGGCTACTCTGGGGCCAACGTCCTGACTTTC.

This chain uses TRBV19 with TRBJ1-5, with 7 nucleotides matching TRBD1. Germline CDR1 LNHDA, CDR2 SQIVND (reference sequence). With V trimmed by 1 base and J by 6 bases, 3 bases remained unmatched. The CDR3 is 14 residues long. In nucleotides, the CDR3 is TGTGCCAGTAGTATAGGGGCAGGGGGTCAGCCCCAGCATTTT. Translating gives CASSIGAGGQPQHF.

The chain is built from TRBV7-9 and TRBJ1-4, with TRBD1 matching 9 bases. This CDR3 region has 15 residues. The germline V gene has CDR1 SEHNR and CDR2 FQNEAQ (reference sequence). With 11 bases clipped from V and 5 bases from J, the junction kept 12 bases outside the gene matches. The CDR3 sequence: CADEKMGQGNEKLFF. CDR3 nucleotide sequence: TGTGCCGATGAAAAAATGGGACAGGGCAATGAAAAACTGTTTTTT.

The chain joins TRBV5-4 to TRBJ2-7; TRBD1 or TRBD2 may be the D gene (5 bases each). The V gene lost 4 bases and the J gene lost 4 bases, with 21 bases spanning the gap. Germline V gives CDR1 SGHNT, CDR2 YYREEE (reference sequence). The CDR3 loop spans 16 amino acids. In nucleotides, the CDR3 is TGTGCCAGCAGCCCCGACCGGGGCCCCACGACGTACGAGCAGTACTTC. It specifies CASSPDRGPTTYEQYF.

The V gene is TRBV5-1, the J gene TRBJ1-3, with D unclear. Germline V gives CDR1 SGHRS, CDR2 YFSETQ. Trimming took off 0 bases at V and 2 bases at J, with 15 bases between the two ends. The CDR3 totals 17 residues. CDR3 residues: CASSLASARLAGNTIYF. CDR3 DNA sequence: TGCGCCAGCAGCTTGGCGTCCGCCAGGCTTGCTGGAAACACCATATATTTT.

J is TRBJ2-7 and V is TRBV7-9; weak D call: TRBD1 (6 bases). V was trimmed by 5 bases and J by 3 bases, leaving 26 bases between them. Germline V gives CDR1 SEHNR, CDR2 FQNEAQ (reference sequence). The CDR3 extends over 18 amino acids. DNA of the CDR3: TGTGCCAGCAGCCGCGGAACTCAGGGGAGTGGGGTCCACTACGAGCAGTACTTC. Amino acid sequence: CASSRGTQGSGVHYEQYF.

The rearrangement links TRBV5-6 to TRBJ2-5; D call uncertain. CDR1 and CDR2 (germline): SGHDT, YYEEEE. V lost 0 bases and J lost 4, with 16 bases in between. The CDR3 is made up of 16 amino acids. The CDR3 bases are TGTGCCAGCAGCTTGGAGCTGGTAGATGGGTCAGAGACCCAGTACTTC. This codes for CASSLELVDGSETQYF.

J is TRBJ2-3 and V is TRBV20-1; D gene ambiguous. Trimming took 3 bases from V and 5 from J, leaving 6 bases between them. The CDR3 is 11 amino acids. Germline CDR1 is DFQATT and CDR2 is SNEGSKA (reference sequence). CDR3 in amino acids: CSASSGDTQYF. CDR3 in DNA: TGCAGTGCTAGTTCCGGAGATACGCAGTATTTT.

This sequence joins TRBV4-1 and TRBJ2-7; possible D gene TRBD1, 6 bases. The CDR3 totals 15 residues. Trimming removed 2 bases from V and 0 bases from J, with 11 bases in between. The germline V gene encodes CDR1 MGHRA and CDR2 YSYEKL. CDR3 coding DNA: TGCGCCAGCAGCCAACTCCGGGACACCTCCTACGAGCAGTACTTC. Translating it yields CASSQLRDTSYEQYF.

The chain joins TRBV27 to TRBJ1-4; D not certain. Germline CDR1 MNHEY, CDR2 SMNVEV (reference sequence). The V end lost 2 bases, the J end lost 8 bases, and 12 bases lay between the germline ends. The CDR3 has 14 amino acids. The CDR3 reads CASSLNPPGEKLFF. The CDR3, as DNA: TGTGCCAGCAGTTTAAACCCCCCGGGCGAAAAACTGTTTTTT.

The chain uses TRBV7-2 and TRBJ2-3, with D perhaps TRBD2 (6 bases). Germline V gene data show CDR1 as SGHTA and CDR2 as FQGNSA. CDR3 size: 15 residues. Trimming took 1 base from V and 0 from J, leaving 8 bases between them. As DNA, the CDR3 is TGTGCCAGCAGCTTAGGTGGGACTAGCACAGATACGCAGTATTTT. Residues: CASSLGGTSTDTQYF.

In its sample, this clone was seen a few times. The chain employs TRBV30 and TRBJ1-2; TRBD1 matches at 9 bases. This CDR3 spans 16 amino acids. The J segment lost 4 bases and the V segment lost 5 bases, leaving 14 bases of the junction unmatched. The V gene's germline CDR1 is GTSNPN and CDR2 SVGIG (reference sequence). In nucleotides, the CDR3 is TGTGCCTGGGTCCGGGACAGGGTAGTCGGTGGCTATGGCTACACCTTC. It codes for CAWVRDRVVGGYGYTF.

The gene calls are TRBV7-2 and TRBJ2-5, with D uncertain. This CDR3 spans 15 amino acids. CDR1 and CDR2 from the germline V gene are SGHTA and FQGNSA. The V end was cut by 5 bases, the J end by 4 bases, with 17 bases between. The chain's CDR3 is CASSTDGKRGETQYF. In DNA form, the CDR3 reads TGTGCCAGCAGCACCGATGGCAAGAGAGGAGAGACCCAGTACTTC. The full variable domain, rest sourced from reference TRBV7-2 and TRBJ2-5, is GAGVSQSPSNKVTEKGKDVELRCDPISGHTALYWYRQSLGQGLEFLIYFQGNSAPDKSGLPSDRFSAERTGGSVSTLTIQRTQQEDSAVYLCASSTDGKRGETQYFGPGTRLLVL.

This rearrangement joins TRBV18 to TRBJ2-3, with 9 bases aligning to TRBD2. CDR1 and CDR2 (germline): KGHSH, LQKENI. Losses at the gene ends were 1 base for V and 3 bases for J; bases not matched to a gene: 2. This CDR3 is built from 15 residues. The CDR3 nucleotides are TGTGCCAGCTCACCACTAGCGGGGGCAACAGATACGCAGTATTTT. Encoded protein: CASSPLAGATDTQYF.

The sample holds a few counts of this clone. The chain uses TRBV5-5 and TRBJ1-4; D remains unclear. CDR1 is SGHKS, CDR2 YYEKEE, per germline (reference sequence). V dropped 0 bases and J dropped 5 bases, with 11 bases sitting between them. The CDR3 is 15 residues long. The CDR3 loop reads CASSLAGLMNEKLFF. CDR3 bases: TGTGCCAGCAGCTTGGCCGGACTCATGAATGAAAAACTGTTTTTT.

The chain employs TRBV19 and TRBJ1-1; 7 positions match TRBD1. CDR1 is LNHDA, CDR2 SQIVND, per germline (reference sequence). The CDR3 consists of 15 residues. V lost 5 bases and J lost 4; bases outside the gene matches: 10. The CDR3 region is CASSARQGAGTEAFF. The CDR3 DNA follows: TGTGCCAGTAGTGCCCGACAGGGAGCGGGCACTGAAGCTTTCTTT.

The chain recombines TRBV7-2 with TRBJ2-3; D perhaps matches TRBD1 (6 bases). With 10 bases removed from V and 4 bases from J, the gap between germline ends came to 18 bases. The germline V gene has CDR1 SGHTA and CDR2 FQGNSA. The CDR3 totals 14 residues. DNA for the CDR3: TGTGCCACCACGACGGGACACGTCCCAGATACGCAGTATTTT. The encoded protein is CATTTGHVPDTQYF. Full variable domain (outside the CDR3, taken from reference TRBV7-2 and TRBJ2-3): GAGVSQSPSNKVTEKGKDVELRCDPISGHTALYWYRQSLGQGLEFLIYFQGNSAPDKSGLPSDRFSAERTGGSVSTLTIQRTQQEDSAVYLCATTTGHVPDTQYFGPGTRLTVL.

The chain couples TRBV9 to TRBJ2-5, with D possibly matching TRBD2 (6 bases). This CDR3 has 17 residues. Trimming removed 0 bases from V and 5 bases from J, with 20 bases in between. CDR1 and CDR2 (germline): SGDLS, YYNGEE. The CDR3 coding sequence is TGTGCCAGCAGCGTAGGTTGGCGGGGAAACCGAGGGGAGACCCAGTACTTC. Amino acids: CASSVGWRGNRGETQYF.

This clone has just a few counts. This chain joins TRBV6-6 and TRBJ1-6; possible D gene TRBD1, 5 bases. This CDR3 comprises 14 residues. V was clipped by 10 bases and J by 9 bases, with 19 bases between them. The germline V gene has CDR1 MNHNY and CDR2 SVGAGI (reference sequence). The CDR3: CATTAQRGSSPLHF. As DNA, the CDR3 is TGTGCCACCACTGCCCAGAGGGGAAGTTCACCCCTCCACTTT.